This T cell receptor beta chain is drawn from a study of cytomegalovirus exposure and HLA in healthy donors. Study-level findings and limits: Generally TCR sequences proved uncommon, though certain public TCRs appeared in numerous donors. Sequencing had likely introduced a cluster of highly shared sequence variants as an artifact.

The CDR3 length is 15 residues. V lost 6 bases to trimming and J lost 1 base; unmatched junction nucleotides: 7. Germline loops: CDR1 MNHNY, CDR2 SVGAGI (reference sequence). Worth noting for this clone: What it binds is unknown.

This PCR relied on a set of 60 Vbeta primers and 13 Jbeta primers. Assay: immunoSEQ multiplex PCR; the TCRdb copy retains only in-frame clones and omits some. The table has roughly 200,000 clones, approximately 85% seen once. The sequencing sample was made of PBMCs. The V and J genes are TRBV6-6 and TRBJ2-5; TRBD1 aligns across 8 bases. The receptor was isolated from a woman in her 50s in good health and CMV-seronegative. DNA of the CDR3: TGTGCCAGCAGCCGCAGACAGGGGACCCAAGAGACCCAGTACTTC. Translated: CASSRRQGTQETQYF.